This TCR beta chain was recovered during a study of shared clonotypes between healthy human individuals. General observations from the study: Shared clonotypes across all four donors exceeded non-shared ones in generation probability. How much donors shared clonotypes was expected to be affected by sequencing depth.

The table came from immunoSEQ multiplex PCR; TCRdb's copy has only in-frame clones and leaves some out. Of roughly 680,000 clones in the sample, 55% to 80% were seen once. Concerning this clone itself: The antigen is not known.

J was trimmed by 10 bases and V by 6 bases; bases with no gene match: 11. CDR3 length: 13 amino acids. Germline V gene lookup returns CDR1 SQVTM and CDR2 ANQGSEA. Sequenced sample: memory CD4+ T cells sorted from blood. Subset in this sample: CD45RA-negative fraction. The source of this sequence is a woman aged 30 to 39 in good health. The chain combines TRBV29-1 with TRBJ2-1; 8 nucleotides agree with TRBD2. CDR3 sequence (DNA): TGCAGCGTCACAGGACTAGCTGGGGGGGAGCAGTTCTTC. It translates to CSVTGLAGGEQFF.